The 10 T cell receptor beta chains below all came from one sample that was sequenced in a study of CD8 T cells in ankylosing spondylitis. Their antigens are not known. TCRdb ran MiXCR on the 5' RACE reads and lists one entry per CDR3 protein. The sample holds around 770,000 distinct CDR3 sequences, approximately 12% seen once. Study-level results: Typical of ankylosing spondylitis blood, it appeared, was a TCR beta motif of fewer than 10 highly homologous variants.

The sequencing input was blood, either unsorted or a sorted T cell fraction (not recorded which). The receptors were gathered from a male donor with ankylosing spondylitis.

Only a few counts were recorded for this clonotype. This chain connects TRBV11-1 to TRBJ2-7; no definite D call. Trimming shortened V by 5 bases and J by 6 bases, and 14 bases separated the two germline ends. Germline CDR1 is SGHAT and CDR2 is FQDESV (reference sequence). The CDR3 is made up of 13 amino acids. CDR3 in amino acids: CASSARPLGEQYF. DNA of the CDR3: TGTGCCAGCAGCGCCCGTCCCCTCGGCGAGCAGTACTTC.

This clonotype was counted between two and nine times. The rearrangement uses TRBV7-2 and TRBJ2-7, with a weak D call TRBD2 (5 bases). The CDR3 extends over 15 amino acids. CDR1 is SGHTA, CDR2 FQGNSA, per germline. Trimming left V 5 bases short and J 4 bases short, with 18 bases between. In nucleotides, the CDR3 is TGTGCCAGCAGCCGAGAGGGTTTGAGTCCGTACGAGCAGTACTTC. As protein: CASSREGLSPYEQYF.

The gene calls are TRBV12-3 or TRBV12-4 and TRBJ2-7; no clear D gene. The CDR3 has 15 amino acids. With 5 bases removed from V and 0 bases from J, the gap between germline ends came to 14 bases. CDR3 sequence (DNA): TGTGCCAGCAGTCACGTCTGGGCGGACTCCTACGAGCAGTACTTC. This sequence encodes CASSHVWADSYEQYF.

The chain has TRBV10-1 and TRBJ2-1; 8 nucleotides line up with TRBD1. This CDR3 has 15 residues. Germline loops: CDR1 WNHNN, CDR2 SYGVQD (reference sequence). V lost 6 bases and J lost 1; bases outside the gene matches: 5. The DNA for the CDR3 is TGCGCCAGCAGCATCGACAGGGGTTCCTACAATGAGCAGTTCTTC. Protein product: CASSIDRGSYNEQFF.

This clonotype was found many times. This chain uses TRBV29-1 with TRBJ2-3, with TRBD1 matching over 7 bases. Germline-derived CDR1 and CDR2 are SQVTM and ANQGSEA. The CDR3 covers 14 residues. The V gene end was trimmed by 4 bases and the J gene end by 1 base; junction bases not matched to a gene: 5. The CDR3 loop reads CSVVDRVGTDTQYF. The CDR3 DNA sequence: TGCAGCGTTGTAGACAGGGTTGGCACAGATACGCAGTATTTT.

This clonotype was found a few times. The rearrangement links TRBV20-1 to TRBJ2-1, with TRBD1 as a possible D gene (6 bases). Trimming stripped 5 bases from V and 4 bases from J, with 15 bases between. CDR3 length equals 14 residues. The germline V gene encodes CDR1 DFQATT and CDR2 SNEGSKA (reference sequence). CDR3 region: CSACRDTAYNEQFF. CDR3 bases: TGCAGTGCTTGCCGGGACACCGCTTACAATGAGCAGTTCTTC.

This clonotype came up many times. The V call is TRBV11-2, the J call TRBJ2-5, with 10 positions matching TRBD2. CDR1 and CDR2 (germline): SGHAT, FQNNGV. The trim removed 2 bases at V and 4 bases at J, leaving 13 bases unmatched. There are 18 residues in the CDR3. The CDR3 sequence: CASSLMSWLAGAPETQYF. As DNA, the CDR3 is TGTGCCAGCAGCTTAATGTCTTGGCTAGCGGGAGCTCCAGAGACCCAGTACTTC.

There are many counts of this clonotype. J is TRBJ2-2 and V is TRBV5-1; D is possibly TRBD1 (6 bases). The CDR3 spans 15 residues. CDR1 SGHRS and CDR2 YFSETQ come from the germline V gene. Deletions cut 3 bases from V and 1 base from J, with 10 bases between. CDR3 amino acids: CASSWWGRNTGELFF. The CDR3 nucleotides are TGCGCCAGCAGCTGGTGGGGGCGGAACACCGGGGAGCTGTTTTTT.

The chain employs TRBV5-1 and TRBJ2-2, with TRBD1 matching over 9 bases. From germline, CDR1 is SGHRS and CDR2 YFSETQ. The CDR3 is 16 amino acids. J was trimmed by 4 bases and V by 0 bases; bases with no gene match: 4. The CDR3 DNA sequence: TGCGCCAGCAGCTTGGGTGCGACAGGGGGCACCGGGGAGCTGTTTTTT. It codes for CASSLGATGGTGELFF.

J is TRBJ1-5 and V is TRBV9, with D hard to call. With 2 bases removed from V and 0 bases from J, the gap between germline ends came to 9 bases. The CDR3 is made up of 15 amino acids. CDR1 and CDR2 from the germline V gene are SGDLS and YYNGEE. The CDR3 coding sequence is TGTGCCAGCAGCGTTGGACCTTATAGCAATCAGCCCCAGCATTTT. Amino acids: CASSVGPYSNQPQHF.